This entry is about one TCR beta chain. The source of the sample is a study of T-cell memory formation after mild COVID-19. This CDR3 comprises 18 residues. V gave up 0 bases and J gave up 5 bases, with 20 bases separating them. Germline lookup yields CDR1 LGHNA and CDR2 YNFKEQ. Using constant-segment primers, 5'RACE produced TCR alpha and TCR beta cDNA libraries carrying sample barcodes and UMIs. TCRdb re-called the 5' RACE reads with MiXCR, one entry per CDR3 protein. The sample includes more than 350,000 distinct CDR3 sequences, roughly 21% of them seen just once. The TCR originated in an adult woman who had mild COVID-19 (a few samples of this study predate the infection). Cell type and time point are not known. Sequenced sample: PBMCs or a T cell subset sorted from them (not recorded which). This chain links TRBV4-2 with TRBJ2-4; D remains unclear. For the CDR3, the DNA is TGTGCCAGCAGCCAAGATAGGTTCACGGTTCCCATGGAAAACATTCAGTACTTC. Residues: CASSQDRFTVPMENIQYF.